This passage covers 7 T cell receptor beta chains from one sample sequenced in a study of T cell responses to AZD1222 COVID-19 vaccine. TCRdb keeps only in-frame clones here, not all; method: immunoSEQ multiplex PCR. The data show about 100,000 clones, with around 87% seen just once and roughly 10% held by the top ten. The starting material was peripheral blood, obtained 28 days after the second AZD1222 dose. The receptors originated from an adult who received the AZD1222 COVID-19 vaccine.

The CDR3 sequence is CASSLLFGGGNEKLFF. DNA of the CDR3: TGTGCCAGCAGCTTATTATTTGGGGGCGGTAATGAAAAACTGTTTTTT. This chain uses TRBV7-6 with TRBJ1-4, with D possibly being TRBD1 (6 bases). V was pared by 2 bases and J by 4 bases, with 14 bases between. The CDR3 loop spans 16 amino acids. Germline V gene data show CDR1 as SGHVS and CDR2 as FNYEAQ.

This clone has only one observation. The V call is TRBV12-3 or TRBV12-4, the J call TRBJ1-2; D is ambiguous. V was trimmed by 1 base and J by 8 bases, leaving 5 bases between them. This CDR3 is 11 amino acids long. CDR3 sequence (DNA): TGTGCCAGCAGTTTAGGGGTGGGCTACACCTTC. It translates to CASSLGVGYTF.

The CDR3 nucleotides read TGTGCCAGCAGCAGACAGGGAGGGAATGAGCAGTTCTTC. Translation: CASSRQGGNEQFF. The gene calls are TRBV7-9 and TRBJ2-1; D tentatively reads TRBD1 or TRBD2 (7 bases each). The CDR3 has 13 amino acids. Per the germline V gene, CDR1 is SEHNR and CDR2 is FQNEAQ (reference sequence). Deletions cut 5 bases from V and 7 bases from J, with 12 bases between.

This rearrangement joins TRBV30 to TRBJ2-5; TRBD1 aligns across 7 bases. V shed 0 bases, J shed 5 bases, and the junction held 6 bases outside the gene matches. CDR1 is GTSNPN, CDR2 SVGIG, per germline (reference sequence). This CDR3 is 14 amino acids long. This chain's CDR3 is CAWSVPRGMETQYF. The CDR3 DNA reads TGTGCCTGGAGTGTACCCAGGGGGATGGAGACCCAGTACTTC.

This rearrangement joins TRBV30 to TRBJ1-1; D remains unclear. The V end lost 0 bases, the J end lost 0 bases, and 5 bases lay between the germline ends. Germline V gene data show CDR1 as GTSNPN and CDR2 as SVGIG (reference sequence). CDR3 length: 13 residues. The CDR3 loop reads CAWSVLLNTEAFF. The CDR3 nucleotides read TGTGCCTGGAGTGTTCTTCTGAACACTGAAGCTTTCTTT.

The chain recombines TRBV6-5 with TRBJ1-5, with D tentatively TRBD1 (5 bases). Germline V gene data show CDR1 as MNHEY and CDR2 as SVGAGI. This CDR3 contains 15 residues. With 2 bases removed from V and 2 bases from J, the gap between germline ends came to 10 bases. The CDR3 loop is CASSYRGVGNQPQHF. The CDR3, as DNA: TGTGCCAGCAGTTACCGGGGGGTCGGCAATCAGCCCCAGCATTTT.

This chain links TRBV7-3 with TRBJ2-7; D uncertain. This CDR3 has 13 residues. CDR1 and CDR2 from the germline V gene are SGHTA and FQGTGA. The V end was cut by 8 bases, the J end by 2 bases, with 13 bases between. CDR3 nucleotides: TGTGCCAGCGGATTAGACGGTACCTACGAGCAGTACTTC. Encoded protein: CASGLDGTYEQYF.